The 15 T cell receptor beta chains below were found in one sample sequenced in a study of early T cells in non-severe SARS-CoV-2 infection. One entry per CDR3 protein, called by TCRdb with MiXCR from the 5' RACE reads. The sample comprises 40,000 or so distinct CDR3 sequences, roughly 5% of which are singletons, and about 6.1% rests with the top ten. Material: whole blood, obtained at baseline. These receptors were obtained from an adult who was a healthcare worker with PCR-confirmed SARS-CoV-2 infection or an uninfected control (not recorded which).

In its sample, this clonotype was seen many times. The genes are TRBV9 and TRBJ2-2; D gene ambiguous. The CDR3 loop spans 12 amino acids. Germline CDR1 reads SGDLS; CDR2 reads YYNGEE. Trimming took 5 bases from V and 5 from J, leaving 7 bases between them. The CDR3 region has the DNA TGTGCCAGCAGGGGAAGAACCGGGGAGCTGTTTTTT. Protein: CASRGRTGELFF.

This clonotype was detected ten times or more. This rearrangement joins TRBV12-3 or TRBV12-4 to TRBJ2-1; D is perhaps TRBD1 or TRBD2 (5 bases each). This CDR3 is built from 15 residues. V dropped 2 bases and J dropped 8 bases, with 16 bases sitting between them. CDR3 nucleotides: TGTGCCAGCAGTTTAAGGGGACCATCAGGTGATGAGCAGTTCTTC. Residues: CASSLRGPSGDEQFF.

This clonotype was found many times. The junction does not match germline at one end; this may be a read error. V and J are TRBV7-7 and TRBJ2-5, with D unclear. CDR1 is SSHAT, CDR2 FNYEAQ, per germline (reference sequence). The CDR3 is 17 residues long. The CDR3 loop reads CASSSPTTDPFQETQYF. Written as DNA, the CDR3 is TGTGCTAGCAGCTCACCCACGACGGATCCATTTCAAGAGACCCAGTACTTC.

This clonotype has ten or more counts. The CDR3 reads CASSYRGTGSGEKLFF. The DNA of the CDR3 is TGCGCCAGCAGCTACAGAGGGACAGGGTCAGGTGAAAAACTGTTTTTT. The V gene is TRBV5-1, the J gene TRBJ1-4, with 9 bases fitting TRBD1. CDR3 length equals 16 residues. CDR1 is SGHRS, CDR2 YFSETQ, per germline. The ends lost 3 bases at V and 7 bases at J; junction bases unmatched: 10.

This clonotype was recorded at least ten times. The chain employs TRBV10-3 and TRBJ2-3, with D unclear. The CDR3 is made up of 13 amino acids. V shed 3 bases and J shed 4 bases, with 8 bases lying between them. Germline loops: CDR1 ENHRY, CDR2 SYGVKD. CDR3 in amino acids: CAISERGPDTQYF. The CDR3 DNA sequence: TGTGCCATCAGTGAAAGAGGCCCAGATACGCAGTATTTT.

This clonotype was picked up many times. The DNA for the CDR3 is TGTGCCAGCAGTGAGTTATCGGACTACGAGCAGTACGTC. The encoded protein is CASSELSDYEQYV. This rearrangement joins TRBV6-1 to TRBJ2-7; D is ambiguous. This CDR3 has 13 residues. From germline, CDR1 is MNHNS and CDR2 SASEGT. With 3 bases removed from V and 3 bases from J, the gap between germline ends came to 9 bases.

Many counts were recorded for this clonotype. J is TRBJ1-1 and V is TRBV5-1; 7 bases map to TRBD1. Germline V gene data show CDR1 as SGHRS and CDR2 as YFSETQ. CDR3 length: 17 amino acids. The V gene end was trimmed by 2 bases and the J gene end by 9 bases; junction bases not matched to a gene: 19. The CDR3 DNA reads as TGCGCCAGCAGCTTAAGAAATTCCGGGACAGTTGGCCCTAAAGCTTTCTTT. Its protein product is CASSLRNSGTVGPKAFF.

The rearrangement uses TRBV5-6 and TRBJ2-3, with D possibly TRBD1 on 6 matching bases. The V and J ends lost 3 bases and 2 bases respectively, with 22 bases between them. Germline-derived CDR1 and CDR2 are SGHDT and YYEEEE. CDR3 length equals 18 residues. In DNA form, the CDR3 reads TGTGCCAGCAGCTACCCCGGGAAGCTTGGGGGCGTCACAGATACGCAGTATTTT. This sequence encodes CASSYPGKLGGVTDTQYF. Based on the CDR3 plus reference TRBV5-6 and TRBJ2-3, the full variable domain is DAGVTQSPTHLIKTRGQQVTLRCSPKSGHDTVSWYQQALGQGPQFIFQYYEEEERQRGNFPDRFSGHQFPNYSSELNVNALLLGDSALYLCASSYPGKLGGVTDTQYFGPGTRLTVL.

This clonotype was recorded at least ten times. The chain uses TRBV12-3 or TRBV12-4 and TRBJ2-2, with 7 positions matching TRBD2. J lost 4 bases, V lost 3 bases, and 8 bases had no gene match. This CDR3 contains 16 residues. In DNA, the CDR3 is TGTGCCAGCAGTTTTCTTGGCGGGAGACGCACCGGGGAGCTGTTTTTT. Its translation: CASSFLGGRRTGELFF.

This clonotype has ten or more counts. The DNA for the CDR3 is TGTGCCAGCAGTATGGGACTCCGTAGTGAGCAGTACGTC. Amino acid sequence: CASSMGLRSEQYV. The V call is TRBV27, the J call TRBJ2-7; weak D call: TRBD2 (6 bases). Germline CDR1 is MNHEY and CDR2 is SMNVEV (reference sequence). V was cut by 5 bases and J by 7 bases, with 15 bases left in between. The CDR3 spans 13 residues.

This clonotype is judged medium-sized (0.01 to 0.1%). The chain uses TRBV18 and TRBJ2-1, with D unresolved. Deletions cut 1 base from V and 0 bases from J, with 7 bases between. The CDR3 covers 15 residues. Germline V lookup: CDR1 KGHSH, CDR2 LQKENI. CDR3 amino acids: CASSPLSRSYNEQFF. DNA for the CDR3: TGTGCCAGCTCACCACTATCACGCTCCTACAATGAGCAGTTCTTC. The full variable domain, with the rest looked up from reference TRBV18 and TRBJ2-1, is NAGVMQNPRHLVRRRGQEARLRCSPMKGHSHVYWYRQLPEEGLKFMVYLQKENIIDESGMPKERFSAEFPKEGPSILRIQQVVRGDSAAYFCASSPLSRSYNEQFFGPGTRLTVL.

This clonotype has ten or more counts. The chain couples TRBV4-3 to TRBJ1-2; TRBD1 matches at 7 bases. CDR1 and CDR2 (germline): LGHNA, YSLEER. V was clipped by 1 base and J by 4 bases; unmatched bases: 9. The CDR3 contains 16 residues. CDR3 sequence: CASSQAPRGVVYGYTF. CDR3 in DNA: TGCGCCAGCAGCCAAGCTCCCAGGGGGGTCGTCTATGGCTACACCTTC.

This clonotype showed up just a few times. This chain uses TRBV2 with TRBJ1-5; TRBD1 is a possible D gene (6 bases). V lost 1 base and J 5 bases, leaving 9 bases between the germline ends. CDR3 length equals 14 residues. The germline V gene encodes CDR1 SNHLY and CDR2 FYNNEI. The DNA for the CDR3 is TGTGCCAGCAGTGAAGACAGGGTCGATCAGCCCCAGCATTTT. Translating gives CASSEDRVDQPQHF.

This clonotype was seen ten or more times. The chain combines TRBV11-2 with TRBJ2-3; D is ambiguous. The CDR3 has 14 residues. Germline V gene data show CDR1 as SGHAT and CDR2 as FQNNGV. Trimming shortened V by 2 bases and J by 3 bases, and 9 bases separated the two germline ends. CDR3 sequence reads: CASSLTLGTDTQYF. The CDR3 region has the DNA TGTGCCAGCAGCTTAACCCTAGGGACAGATACGCAGTATTTT.

The V and J genes are TRBV4-1 and TRBJ2-1; 8 bases are a match to TRBD2. Trimming took 1 base from V and 9 from J; bases not matched to a gene: 5. The V gene's germline CDR1 is MGHRA and CDR2 YSYEKL. The CDR3 consists of 14 residues. DNA of the CDR3: TGCGCCAGCAGCCAAGCTGCGGGAGGAGGTGAGCAGTTCTTC. Translation gives CASSQAAGGGEQFF.